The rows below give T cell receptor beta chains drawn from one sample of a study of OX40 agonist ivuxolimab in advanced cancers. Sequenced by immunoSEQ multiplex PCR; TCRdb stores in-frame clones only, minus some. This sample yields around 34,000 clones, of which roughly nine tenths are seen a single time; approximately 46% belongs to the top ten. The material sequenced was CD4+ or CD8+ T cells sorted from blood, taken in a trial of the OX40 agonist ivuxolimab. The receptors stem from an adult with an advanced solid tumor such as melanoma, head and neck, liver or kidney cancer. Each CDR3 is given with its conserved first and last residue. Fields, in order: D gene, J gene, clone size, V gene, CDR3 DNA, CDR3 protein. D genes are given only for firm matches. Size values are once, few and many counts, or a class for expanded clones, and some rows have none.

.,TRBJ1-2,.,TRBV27,TGTGCCAGCAGTCCGGGGGGGGGTGGCTACACCTTC,CASSPGGGGYTF
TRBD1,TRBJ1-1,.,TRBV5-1,TGCGCCAGCAGCTTGAGGGGACAGCAAGAAGCTTTCTTT,CASSLRGQQEAFF
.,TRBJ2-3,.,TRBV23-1,TGCGCCAGCAACTCCAGGGCTTGGACAGATACGCAGTATTTT,CASNSRAWTDTQYF
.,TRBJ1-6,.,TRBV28,TGTGCCAGCAGTTTAAATCTGGGGGGGCAGGTAACTTCACCCCTCCACTTT,CASSLNLGGQVTSPLHF
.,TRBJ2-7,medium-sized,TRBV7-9,TGTGCCAGCAGCTTAGCTGCGGGACCAGACTACGAGCAGTACTTC,CASSLAAGPDYEQYF
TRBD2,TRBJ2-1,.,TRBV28,TGTGCCAGCAGTTTATACTTCCCGACTAGCGGGGGTTACAACAATGAGCAGTTCTTC,CASSLYFPTSGGYNNEQFF
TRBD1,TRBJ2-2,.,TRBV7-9,TGTGCCAGCAGCTTCCCTACAGGGGGCGACAAAACCGGGGAGCTGTTTTTT,CASSFPTGGDKTGELFF
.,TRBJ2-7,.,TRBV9,TGTGCCAGCAGCGTAGGACAGAGCTCCTACGAGCAGTACTTC,CASSVGQSSYEQYF
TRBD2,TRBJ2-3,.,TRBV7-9,TGTGCCAGCAGCCCAATAGCGGGGGGGGATACGCAGTATTTT,CASSPIAGGDTQYF
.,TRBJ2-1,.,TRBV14,TGTGCCAGCAGCCAAGATGGGGGCTACAATGAGCAGTTCTTC,CASSQDGGYNEQFF
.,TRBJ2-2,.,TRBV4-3,TGCGCCAGCAGCCAATGGGGGGGGGAGCTGTTTTTT,CASSQWGGELFF
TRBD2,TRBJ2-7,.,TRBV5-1,TGCGCCAGCAGCTTCCCGAAGGAGCGGGGGCTTACCTACGAGCAGTACTTC,CASSFPKERGLTYEQYF
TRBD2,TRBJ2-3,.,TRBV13,TGTGCCAGCAGCATCAGGGGAGGGACTAGCGGGGGACGAAGCACAGATACGCAGTATTTT,CASSIRGGTSGGRSTDTQYF